The 5 T cell receptor beta chains presented below share a single source sample, sequenced in a study of T cells after yellow fever vaccination. TCRdb ran MiXCR on the 5' RACE reads and lists one entry per CDR3 protein. The sample contains tens of thousands of distinct CDR3 sequences, roughly 6.9% of which appear only once. The sequenced sample was CD8+ T cells sorted from PBMCs, obtained less than 6 days after the first yellow fever vaccination. The receptor set was obtained from a man aged 18-30 years who received the YFV17D yellow fever vaccine.

This clonotype was recorded a few times. The V gene is TRBV29-1, the J gene TRBJ1-5, with 9 bases aligning to TRBD1. J lost 5 bases, V lost 6 bases, and 2 bases had no gene match. The CDR3 is 12 residues long. The germline V gene encodes CDR1 SQVTM and CDR2 ANQGSEA. The CDR3 DNA reads TGCAGCGTGAGACAGGGGGATCAGCCCCAGCATTTT. Its protein product is CSVRQGDQPQHF.

The table lists this clonotype with a few counts. This chain connects TRBV11-3 to TRBJ2-1; a possible D gene is TRBD1 (6 bases). From germline, CDR1 is SGHNT and CDR2 YENEEA. The CDR3 length is 15 residues. V was clipped by 4 bases and J by 5 bases, with 15 bases between them. CDR3 bases: TGTGCCAGCAGCTGGGGGCCGGGACAAAACAATGAGCAGTTCTTC. It specifies CASSWGPGQNNEQFF.

This clonotype has a handful of counts. The chain links TRBV3-1 to TRBJ2-2, with D uncertain. V lost 1 base to trimming and J lost 4 bases, with 4 bases between them. The CDR3 length is 13 residues. Germline values: CDR1 LGHDT, CDR2 YNNKEL (reference sequence). CDR3 loop: CASSQVPTGELFF. The DNA for the CDR3 is TGTGCCAGCAGCCAAGTCCCCACCGGGGAGCTGTTTTTT. Full variable domain (outside the CDR3, taken from reference TRBV3-1 and TRBJ2-2): DTAVSQTPKYLVTQMGNDKSIKCEQNLGHDTMYWYKQDSKKFLKIMFSYNNKELIINETVPNRFSPKSPDKAHLNLHINSLELGDSAVYFCASSQVPTGELFFGEGSRLTVL.

This clonotype was recorded a few times. The V and J genes are TRBV5-1 and TRBJ2-2; 14 bases are a match to TRBD2. V shed 4 bases, J shed 0 bases, and the junction held 2 bases outside the gene matches. The CDR3 contains 17 residues. In germline, CDR1 is SGHRS, CDR2 YFSETQ. The CDR3 DNA reads TGCGCCAGCAGCCCGGGACTAGCGGGGGCGAACACCGGGGAGCTGTTTTTT. Its translation: CASSPGLAGANTGELFF.

This clonotype has only a few counts. The chain couples TRBV7-9 to TRBJ2-3, with D possibly matching TRBD2 (6 bases). Germline CDR1 is SEHNR and CDR2 is FQNEAQ (reference sequence). V shed 10 bases and J shed 0 bases, with 14 bases lying between them. This CDR3 comprises 14 residues. This CDR3 is CATKRDSSTDTQYF. CDR3 in DNA: TGTGCCACGAAAAGGGACTCAAGCACAGATACGCAGTATTTT.